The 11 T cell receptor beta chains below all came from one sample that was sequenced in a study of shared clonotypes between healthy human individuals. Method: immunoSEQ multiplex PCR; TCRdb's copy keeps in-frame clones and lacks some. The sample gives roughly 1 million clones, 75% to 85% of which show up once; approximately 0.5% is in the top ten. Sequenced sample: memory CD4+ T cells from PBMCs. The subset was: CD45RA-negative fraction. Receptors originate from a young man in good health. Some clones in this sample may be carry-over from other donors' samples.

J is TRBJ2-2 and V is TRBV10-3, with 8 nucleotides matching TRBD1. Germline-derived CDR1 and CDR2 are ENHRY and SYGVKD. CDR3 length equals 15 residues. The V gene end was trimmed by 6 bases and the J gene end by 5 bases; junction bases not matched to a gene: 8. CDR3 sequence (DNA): TGTGCCATCAGACAAGACAGGGGAGGAACCGGGGAGCTGTTTTTT. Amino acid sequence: CAIRQDRGGTGELFF.

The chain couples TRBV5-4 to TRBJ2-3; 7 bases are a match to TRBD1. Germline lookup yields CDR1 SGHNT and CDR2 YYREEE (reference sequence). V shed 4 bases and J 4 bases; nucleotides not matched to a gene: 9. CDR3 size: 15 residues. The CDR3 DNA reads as TGTGCCAGCAGCCGTTCGACAGGGACGGCAGATACGCAGTATTTT. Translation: CASSRSTGTADTQYF.

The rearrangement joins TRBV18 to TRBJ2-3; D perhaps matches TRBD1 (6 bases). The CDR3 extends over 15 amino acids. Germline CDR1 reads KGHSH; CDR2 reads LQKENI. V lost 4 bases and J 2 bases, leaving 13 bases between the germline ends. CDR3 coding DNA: TGTGCCAGCTCACTTCGACAGGCCATCACAGATACGCAGTATTTT. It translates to CASSLRQAITDTQYF.

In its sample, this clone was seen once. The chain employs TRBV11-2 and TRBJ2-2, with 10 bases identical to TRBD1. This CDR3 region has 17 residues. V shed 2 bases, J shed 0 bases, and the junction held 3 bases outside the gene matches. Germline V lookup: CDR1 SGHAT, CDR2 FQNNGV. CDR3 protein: CASSLRDRGPNTGELFF. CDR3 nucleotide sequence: TGTGCCAGCAGCTTACGAGACAGGGGGCCGAACACCGGGGAGCTGTTTTTT.

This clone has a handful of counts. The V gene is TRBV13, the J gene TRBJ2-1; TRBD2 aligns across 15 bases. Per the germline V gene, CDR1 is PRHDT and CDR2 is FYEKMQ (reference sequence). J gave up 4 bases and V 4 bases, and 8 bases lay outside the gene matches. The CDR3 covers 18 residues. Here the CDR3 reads CASSSGLAGGQRYNEQFF. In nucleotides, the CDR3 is TGTGCCAGCAGCTCCGGACTAGCGGGAGGGCAAAGGTACAATGAGCAGTTCTTC.

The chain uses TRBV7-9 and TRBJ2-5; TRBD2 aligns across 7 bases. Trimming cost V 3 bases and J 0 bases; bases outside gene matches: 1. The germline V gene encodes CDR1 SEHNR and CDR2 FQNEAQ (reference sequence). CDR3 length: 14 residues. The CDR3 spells CASSLLADQETQYF. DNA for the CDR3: TGTGCCAGCAGCTTGCTAGCGGACCAAGAGACCCAGTACTTC.

The CDR3 sequence: CASSWNEGNEKLFF. The CDR3 bases are TGCGCCAGCAGCTGGAATGAAGGGAATGAAAAACTGTTTTTT. The chain has TRBV4-1 and TRBJ1-4; D is undetermined. Trimming cost V 5 bases and J 5 bases, with 12 bases left between them. This CDR3 spans 14 amino acids. The V gene's germline CDR1 is MGHRA and CDR2 YSYEKL.

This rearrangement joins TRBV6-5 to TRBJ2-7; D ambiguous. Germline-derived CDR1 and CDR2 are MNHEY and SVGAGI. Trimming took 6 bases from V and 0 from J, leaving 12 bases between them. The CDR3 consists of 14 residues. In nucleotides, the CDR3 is TGTGCCAGCAGCAGACACTTCAGCTCCTACGAGCAGTACTTC. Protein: CASSRHFSSYEQYF.

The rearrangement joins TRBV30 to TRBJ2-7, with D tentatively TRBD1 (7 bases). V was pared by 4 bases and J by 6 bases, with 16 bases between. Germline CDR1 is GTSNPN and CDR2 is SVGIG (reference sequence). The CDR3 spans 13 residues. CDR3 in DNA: TGTGCCTGGACGGAGGGGGCGCGGGGCGAGCAGTACTTC. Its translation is CAWTEGARGEQYF.

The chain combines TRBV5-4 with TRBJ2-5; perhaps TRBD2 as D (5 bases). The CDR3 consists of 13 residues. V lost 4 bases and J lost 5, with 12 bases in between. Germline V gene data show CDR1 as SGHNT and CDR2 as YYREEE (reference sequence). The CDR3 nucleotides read TGTGCCAGCAGCCCCCAGGCTAGCGAGACCCAGTACTTC. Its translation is CASSPQASETQYF. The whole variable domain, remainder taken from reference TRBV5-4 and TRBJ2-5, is ETGVTQSPTHLIKTRGQQVTLRCSSQSGHNTVSWYQQALGQGPQFIFQYYREEENGRGNFPPRFSGLQFPNYSSELNVNALELDDSALYLCASSPQASETQYFGPGTRLLVL.

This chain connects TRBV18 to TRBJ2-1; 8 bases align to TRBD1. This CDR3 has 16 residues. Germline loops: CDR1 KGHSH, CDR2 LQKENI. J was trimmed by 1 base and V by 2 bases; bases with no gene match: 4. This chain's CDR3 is CASSPRRQGSYNEQFF. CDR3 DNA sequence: TGTGCCAGCTCACCAAGGAGACAGGGGTCCTACAATGAGCAGTTCTTC.